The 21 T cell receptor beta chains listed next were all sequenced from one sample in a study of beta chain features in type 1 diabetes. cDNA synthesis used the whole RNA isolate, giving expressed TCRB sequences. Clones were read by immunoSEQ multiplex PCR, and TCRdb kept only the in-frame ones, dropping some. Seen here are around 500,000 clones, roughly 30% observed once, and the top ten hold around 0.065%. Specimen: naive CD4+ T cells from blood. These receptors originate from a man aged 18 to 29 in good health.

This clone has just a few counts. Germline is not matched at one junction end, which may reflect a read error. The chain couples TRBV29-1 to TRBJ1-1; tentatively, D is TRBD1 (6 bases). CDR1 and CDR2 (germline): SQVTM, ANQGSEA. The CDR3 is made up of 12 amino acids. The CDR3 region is CSAEGGSTEAFF. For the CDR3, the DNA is TGCAGCGCTGAAGGGGGAAGCACTGAAGCTTTCTTT.

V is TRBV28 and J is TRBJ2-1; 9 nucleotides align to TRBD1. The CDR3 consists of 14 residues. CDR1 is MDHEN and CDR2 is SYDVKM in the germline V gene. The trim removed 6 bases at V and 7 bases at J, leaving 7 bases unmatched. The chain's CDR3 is CASRTGGEMNEQFF. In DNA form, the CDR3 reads TGTGCCAGCAGAACAGGGGGCGAAATGAATGAGCAGTTCTTC.

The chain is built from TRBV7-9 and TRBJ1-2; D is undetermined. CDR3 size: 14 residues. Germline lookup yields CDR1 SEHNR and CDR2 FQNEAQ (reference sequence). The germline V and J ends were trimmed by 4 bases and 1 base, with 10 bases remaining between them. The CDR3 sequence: CASSSPGSNYGYTF. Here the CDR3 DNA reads TGTGCCAGCAGCTCTCCGGGAAGTAACTATGGCTACACCTTC. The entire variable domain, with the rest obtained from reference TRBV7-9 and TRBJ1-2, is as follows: DTGVSQNPRHKITKRGQNVTFRCDPISEHNRLYWYRQTLGQGPEFLTYFQNEAQLEKSRLLSDRFSAERPKGSFSTLEIQRTEQGDSAMYLCASSSPGSNYGYTFGSGTRLTVV.

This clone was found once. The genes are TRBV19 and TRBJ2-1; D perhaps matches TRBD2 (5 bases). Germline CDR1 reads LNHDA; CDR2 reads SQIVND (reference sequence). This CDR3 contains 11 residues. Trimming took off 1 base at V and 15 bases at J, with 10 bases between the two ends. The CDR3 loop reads CASSIGGNRFF. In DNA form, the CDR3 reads TGTGCCAGTAGTATAGGAGGGAATCGGTTCTTC. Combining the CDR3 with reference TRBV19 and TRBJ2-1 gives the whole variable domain DGGITQSPKYLFRKEGQNVTLSCEQNLNHDAMYWYRQDPGQGLRLIYYSQIVNDFQKGDIAEGYSVSREKKESFPLTVTSAQKNPTAFYLCASSIGGNRFFGPGTRLTVL.

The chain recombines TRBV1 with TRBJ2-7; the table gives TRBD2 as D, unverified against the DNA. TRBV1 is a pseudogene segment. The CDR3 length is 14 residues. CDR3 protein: CTSSQDRGSNEQYF. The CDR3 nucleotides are TGCACCAGCAGCCAAGATCGAGGGAGCAACGAGCAGTACTTC.

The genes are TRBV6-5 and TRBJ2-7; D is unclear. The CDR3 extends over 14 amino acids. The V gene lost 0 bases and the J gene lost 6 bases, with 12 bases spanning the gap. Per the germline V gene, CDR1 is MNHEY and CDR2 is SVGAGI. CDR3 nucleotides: TGTGCCAGCAGTTACTCACAGCGTACTTCCGAGCAGTACTTC. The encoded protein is CASSYSQRTSEQYF.

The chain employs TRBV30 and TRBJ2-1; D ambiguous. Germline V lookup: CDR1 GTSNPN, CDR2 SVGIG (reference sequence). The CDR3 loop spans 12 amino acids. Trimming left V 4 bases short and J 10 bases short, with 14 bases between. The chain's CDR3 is CAWKGMWAEQFF. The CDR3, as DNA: TGTGCCTGGAAGGGAATGTGGGCCGAGCAGTTCTTC.

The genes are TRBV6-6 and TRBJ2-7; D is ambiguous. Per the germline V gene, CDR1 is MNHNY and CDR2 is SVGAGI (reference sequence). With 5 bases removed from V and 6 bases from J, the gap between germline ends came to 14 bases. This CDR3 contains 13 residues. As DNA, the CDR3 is TGTGCCAGCAGTCAAGGACGGTTTAGCGAGCAGTACTTC. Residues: CASSQGRFSEQYF.

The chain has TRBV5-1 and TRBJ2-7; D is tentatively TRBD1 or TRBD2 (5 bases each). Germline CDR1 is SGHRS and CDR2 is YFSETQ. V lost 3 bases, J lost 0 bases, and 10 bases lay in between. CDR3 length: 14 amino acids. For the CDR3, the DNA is TGCGCCAGCAGCTGGGACGTAAGCTCCTACGAGCAGTACTTC. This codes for CASSWDVSSYEQYF.

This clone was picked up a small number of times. CDR3 DNA: TGTGCCAGCAGCTCCCGACTAGCGGATACGCAGTATTTT. Protein product: CASSSRLADTQYF. The chain recombines TRBV7-9 with TRBJ2-3; TRBD2 matches at 8 bases. The V gene end was trimmed by 4 bases and the J gene end by 6 bases; junction bases not matched to a gene: 3. Germline V lookup: CDR1 SEHNR, CDR2 FQNEAQ (reference sequence). This CDR3 region has 13 residues. Drawing the rest from reference TRBV7-9 and TRBJ2-3, the complete variable domain is DTGVSQNPRHKITKRGQNVTFRCDPISEHNRLYWYRQTLGQGPEFLTYFQNEAQLEKSRLLSDRFSAERPKGSFSTLEIQRTEQGDSAMYLCASSSRLADTQYFGPGTRLTVL.

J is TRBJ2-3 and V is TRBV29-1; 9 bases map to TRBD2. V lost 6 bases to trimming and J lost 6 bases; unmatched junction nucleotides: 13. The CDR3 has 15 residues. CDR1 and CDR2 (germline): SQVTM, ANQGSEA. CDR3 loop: CSVQDPAGGRDTQYF. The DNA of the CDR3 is TGCAGCGTCCAGGACCCGGCGGGAGGGCGGGATACGCAGTATTTT.

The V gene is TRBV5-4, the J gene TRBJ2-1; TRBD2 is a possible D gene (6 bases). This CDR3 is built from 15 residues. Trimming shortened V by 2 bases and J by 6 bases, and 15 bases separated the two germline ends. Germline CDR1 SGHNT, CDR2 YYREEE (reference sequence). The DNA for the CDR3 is TGTGCCAGCAGCTTCGGAGGGGCAGGACGCAATGAGCAGTTCTTC. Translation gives CASSFGGAGRNEQFF.

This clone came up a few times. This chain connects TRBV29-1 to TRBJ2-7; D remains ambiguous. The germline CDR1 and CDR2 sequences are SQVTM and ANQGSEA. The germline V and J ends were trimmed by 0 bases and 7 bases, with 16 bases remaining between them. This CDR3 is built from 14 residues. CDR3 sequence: CSVEDRSSLREQYF. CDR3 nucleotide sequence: TGCAGCGTTGAAGATCGGTCCTCCCTACGGGAGCAGTACTTC.

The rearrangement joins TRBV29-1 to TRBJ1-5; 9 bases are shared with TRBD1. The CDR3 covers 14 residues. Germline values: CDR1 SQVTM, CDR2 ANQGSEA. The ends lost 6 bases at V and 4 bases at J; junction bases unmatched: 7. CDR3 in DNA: TGCAGCGTGACCGGGACAGGGTCAAATCAGCCCCAGCATTTT. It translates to CSVTGTGSNQPQHF. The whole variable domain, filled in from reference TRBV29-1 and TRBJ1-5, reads SAVISQKPSRDICQRGTSLTIQCQVDSQVTMMFWYRQQPGQSLTLIATANQGSEATYESGFVIDKFPISRPNLTFSTLTVSNMSPEDSSIYLCSVTGTGSNQPQHFGDGTRLSIL.

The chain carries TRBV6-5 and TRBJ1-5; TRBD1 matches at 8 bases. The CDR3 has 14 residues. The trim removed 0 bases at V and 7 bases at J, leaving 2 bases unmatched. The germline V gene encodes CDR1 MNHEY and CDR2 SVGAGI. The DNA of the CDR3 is TGTGCCAGCAGTTACTCAGACAGGGGCCAGCCCCAGCATTTT. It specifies CASSYSDRGQPQHF.

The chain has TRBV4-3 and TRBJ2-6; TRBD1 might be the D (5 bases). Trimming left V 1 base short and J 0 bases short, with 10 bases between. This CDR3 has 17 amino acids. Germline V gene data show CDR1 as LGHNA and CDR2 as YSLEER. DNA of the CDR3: TGCGCCAGCAGCCAAGCAGGGTCCAGCTCTGGGGCCAACGTCCTGACTTTC. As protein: CASSQAGSSSGANVLTF.

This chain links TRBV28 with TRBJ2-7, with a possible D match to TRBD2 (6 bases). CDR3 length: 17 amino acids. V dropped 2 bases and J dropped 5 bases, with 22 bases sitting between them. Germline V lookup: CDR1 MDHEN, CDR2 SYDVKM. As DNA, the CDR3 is TGTGCCAGCAGTTTAGCCCCCCAGCGGGCCCCACCTGACGAGCAGTACTTC. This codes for CASSLAPQRAPPDEQYF.

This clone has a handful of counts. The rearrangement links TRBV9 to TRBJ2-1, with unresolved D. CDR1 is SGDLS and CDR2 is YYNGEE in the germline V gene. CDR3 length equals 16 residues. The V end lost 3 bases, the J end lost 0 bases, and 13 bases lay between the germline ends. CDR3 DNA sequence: TGTGCCAGCAGCGCGACACAGCCCAGCTCCTACAATGAGCAGTTCTTC. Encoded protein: CASSATQPSSYNEQFF.

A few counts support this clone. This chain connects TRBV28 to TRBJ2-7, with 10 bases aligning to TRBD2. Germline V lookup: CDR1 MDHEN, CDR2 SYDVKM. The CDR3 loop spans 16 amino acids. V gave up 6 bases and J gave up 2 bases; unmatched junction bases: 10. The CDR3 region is CASRRTGTSDPYEQYF. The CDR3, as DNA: TGTGCCAGCAGACGGACCGGGACTAGCGACCCCTACGAGCAGTACTTC.

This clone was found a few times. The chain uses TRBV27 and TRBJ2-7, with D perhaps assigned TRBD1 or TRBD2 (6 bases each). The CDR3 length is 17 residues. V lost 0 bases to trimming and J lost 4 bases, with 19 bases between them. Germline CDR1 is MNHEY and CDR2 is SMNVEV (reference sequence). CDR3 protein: CASSLSTGGVRLYEQYF. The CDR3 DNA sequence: TGTGCCAGCAGTTTATCGACAGGAGGGGTTAGGCTGTACGAGCAGTACTTC.

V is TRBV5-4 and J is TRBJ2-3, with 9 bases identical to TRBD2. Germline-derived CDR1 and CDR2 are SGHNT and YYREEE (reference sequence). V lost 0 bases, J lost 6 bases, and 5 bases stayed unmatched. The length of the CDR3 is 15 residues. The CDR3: CASSLASGIGDTQYF. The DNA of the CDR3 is TGTGCCAGCAGCTTGGCTAGCGGGATAGGGGATACGCAGTATTTT.